This TCR beta chain comes out of a study of cytomegalovirus exposure and HLA in healthy donors. For this clone: What it recognizes is unknown.

The PCR employed 60 Vbeta primers together with 13 Jbeta primers. The table came from immunoSEQ multiplex PCR; TCRdb's copy has only in-frame clones and leaves some out. Counted here are 90,000 to 100,000 clones, roughly 63% occurring once; the ten biggest clones make up 5.9%. This CDR3 region has 12 residues. The V gene lost 5 bases and the J gene lost 1 base, with 9 bases spanning the gap. Germline CDR1 is GTSNPN and CDR2 is SVGIG (reference sequence). General study points: Within an earlier analysis, most TCR beta V segments proved productive either about 90% or about 30% of the time. Fewer N-insertions than the approximately 700-donor mean were reportedly shown by an Asian-associated ancestry cluster in a later analysis. Follow-up analysis found HLA locus-dependent TCR association rates, highest for DRB1 and lowest for HLA-C.

What was sequenced was PBMCs. The origin of this receptor is a boy between 10 and 17 years old in good health and CMV-seropositive. The V call is TRBV30, the J call TRBJ2-7, with TRBD2 as a possible D gene (5 bases). CDR3 in amino acids: CAWARGSYEQYF. The CDR3 DNA follows: TGTGCCTGGGCCCGGGGTTCCTACGAGCAGTACTTC. The complete variable domain, with remaining parts taken from reference TRBV30 and TRBJ2-7, reads SQTIHQWPATLVQPVGSPLSLECTVEGTSNPNLYWYRQAAGRGLQLLFYSVGIGQISSEVPQNLSASRPQDRQFILSSKKLLLSDSGFYLCAWARGSYEQYFGPGTRLTVT.